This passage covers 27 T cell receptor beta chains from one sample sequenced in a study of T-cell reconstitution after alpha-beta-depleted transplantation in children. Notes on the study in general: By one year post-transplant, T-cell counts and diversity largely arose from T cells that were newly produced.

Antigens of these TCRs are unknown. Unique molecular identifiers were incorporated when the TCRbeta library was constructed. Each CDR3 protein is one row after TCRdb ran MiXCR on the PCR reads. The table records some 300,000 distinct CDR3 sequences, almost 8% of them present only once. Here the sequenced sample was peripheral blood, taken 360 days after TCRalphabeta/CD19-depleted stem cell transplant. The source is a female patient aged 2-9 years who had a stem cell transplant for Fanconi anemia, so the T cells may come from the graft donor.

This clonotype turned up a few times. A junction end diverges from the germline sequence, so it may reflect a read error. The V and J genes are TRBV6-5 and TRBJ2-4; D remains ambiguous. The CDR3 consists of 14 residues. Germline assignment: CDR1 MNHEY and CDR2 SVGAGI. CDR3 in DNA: TGTGCCAGCACTTACGAAGGGCGGCGAAACATTCAGTACTTC. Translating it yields CASTYEGRRNIQYF.

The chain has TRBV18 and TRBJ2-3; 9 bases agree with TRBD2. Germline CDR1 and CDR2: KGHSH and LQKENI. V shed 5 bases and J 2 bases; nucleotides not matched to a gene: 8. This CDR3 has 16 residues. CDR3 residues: CASSSLAGHSTDTQYF. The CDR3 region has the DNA TGTGCCAGCTCATCGCTAGCGGGGCACTCCACAGATACGCAGTATTTT.

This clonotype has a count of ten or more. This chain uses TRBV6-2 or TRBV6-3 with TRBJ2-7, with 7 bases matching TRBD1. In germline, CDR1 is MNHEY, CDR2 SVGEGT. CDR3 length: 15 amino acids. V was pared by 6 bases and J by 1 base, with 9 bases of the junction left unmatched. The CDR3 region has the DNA TGTGCCAGCAGCCGTTGGGGCAGGGGGTCCTACGAGCAGTACTTC. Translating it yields CASSRWGRGSYEQYF.

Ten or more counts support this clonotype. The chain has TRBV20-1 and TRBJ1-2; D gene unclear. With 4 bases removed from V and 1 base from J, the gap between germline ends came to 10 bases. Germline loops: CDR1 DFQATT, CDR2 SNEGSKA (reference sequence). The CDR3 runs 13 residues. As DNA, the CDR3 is TGCAGTGCTACAAGGACCGATAACTATGGCTACACCTTC. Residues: CSATRTDNYGYTF.

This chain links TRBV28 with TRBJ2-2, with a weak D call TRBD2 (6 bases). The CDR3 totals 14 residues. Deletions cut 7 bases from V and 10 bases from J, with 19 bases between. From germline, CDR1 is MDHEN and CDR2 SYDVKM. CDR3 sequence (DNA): TGTGCCAGCACGACTAGAGGTTATTATGAGGAGCTGTTTTTT. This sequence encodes CASTTRGYYEELFF. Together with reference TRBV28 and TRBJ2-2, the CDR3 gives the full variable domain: DVKVTQSSRYLVKRTGEKVFLECVQDMDHENMFWYRQDPGLGLRLIYFSYDVKMKEKGDIPEGYSVSREKKERFSLILESASTNQTSMYLCASTTRGYYEELFFGEGSRLTVL.

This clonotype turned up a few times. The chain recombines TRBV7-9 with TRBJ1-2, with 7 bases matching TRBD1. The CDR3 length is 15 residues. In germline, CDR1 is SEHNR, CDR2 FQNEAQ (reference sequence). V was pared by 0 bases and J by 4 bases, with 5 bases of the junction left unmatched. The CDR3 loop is CASSLAEGGVYGYTF. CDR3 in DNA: TGTGCCAGCAGCTTAGCGGAAGGGGGCGTCTATGGCTACACCTTC.

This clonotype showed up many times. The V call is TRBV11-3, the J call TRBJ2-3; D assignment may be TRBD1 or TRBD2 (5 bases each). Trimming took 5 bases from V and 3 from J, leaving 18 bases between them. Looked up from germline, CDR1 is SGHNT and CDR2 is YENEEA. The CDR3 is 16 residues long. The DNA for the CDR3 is TGTGCCAGCAGCCCTAGCAGTGGGCAGGGTACAGATACGCAGTATTTT. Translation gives CASSPSSGQGTDTQYF.

This CDR3 is CASSQDGGAGAYEQYF. In nucleotides, the CDR3 is TGTGCCAGCAGCCAAGACGGGGGAGCGGGAGCCTACGAGCAGTACTTC. The chain links TRBV3-1 to TRBJ2-7, with TRBD2 matching over 8 bases. The germline V gene has CDR1 LGHDT and CDR2 YNNKEL (reference sequence). V dropped 0 bases and J dropped 2; count of bases not matched to a gene: 6. This CDR3 contains 16 residues.

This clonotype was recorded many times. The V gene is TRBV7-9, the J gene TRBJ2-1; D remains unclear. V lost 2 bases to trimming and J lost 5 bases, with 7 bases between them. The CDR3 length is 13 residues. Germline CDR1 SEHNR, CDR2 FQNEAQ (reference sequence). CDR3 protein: CASSLRSDNEQFF. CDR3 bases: TGTGCCAGCAGCTTACGGAGCGACAATGAGCAGTTCTTC.

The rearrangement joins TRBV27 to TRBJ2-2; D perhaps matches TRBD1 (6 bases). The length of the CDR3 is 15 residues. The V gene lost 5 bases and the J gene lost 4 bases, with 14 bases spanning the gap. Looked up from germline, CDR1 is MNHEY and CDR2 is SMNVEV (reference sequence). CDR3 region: CASSTGHIITGELFF. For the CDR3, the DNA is TGTGCCAGCAGTACGGGACATATCATCACCGGGGAGCTGTTTTTT.

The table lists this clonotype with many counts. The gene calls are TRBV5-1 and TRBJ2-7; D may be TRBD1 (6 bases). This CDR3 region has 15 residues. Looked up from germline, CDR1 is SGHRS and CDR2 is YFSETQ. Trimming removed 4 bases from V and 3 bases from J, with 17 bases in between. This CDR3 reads CASSRAPGQFYEQYF. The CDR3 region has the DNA TGCGCCAGCAGCCGCGCACCGGGACAATTCTACGAGCAGTACTTC.

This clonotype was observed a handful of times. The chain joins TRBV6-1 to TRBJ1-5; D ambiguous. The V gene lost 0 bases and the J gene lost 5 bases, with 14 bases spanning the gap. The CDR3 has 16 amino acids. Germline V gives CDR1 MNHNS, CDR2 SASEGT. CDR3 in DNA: TGTGCCAGCAGTGAAGCGCGAGAATTTCTGTATCAGCCCCAGCATTTT. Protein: CASSEAREFLYQPQHF.

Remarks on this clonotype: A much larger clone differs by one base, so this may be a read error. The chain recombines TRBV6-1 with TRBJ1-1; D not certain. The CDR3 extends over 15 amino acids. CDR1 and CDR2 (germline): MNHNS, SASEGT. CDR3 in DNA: TGTGCCAGCAGTGAACTCAGAGCCCATAACACTGAAGCTTTATTT. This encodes CASSELRAHNTEALF.

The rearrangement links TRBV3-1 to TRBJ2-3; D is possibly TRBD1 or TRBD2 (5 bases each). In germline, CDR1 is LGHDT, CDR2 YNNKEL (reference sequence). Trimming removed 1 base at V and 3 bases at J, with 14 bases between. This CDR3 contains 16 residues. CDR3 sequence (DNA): TGTGCCAGCAGCCAAGGACACTCTGGGGGTACAGATACGCAGTATTTT. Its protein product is CASSQGHSGGTDTQYF.

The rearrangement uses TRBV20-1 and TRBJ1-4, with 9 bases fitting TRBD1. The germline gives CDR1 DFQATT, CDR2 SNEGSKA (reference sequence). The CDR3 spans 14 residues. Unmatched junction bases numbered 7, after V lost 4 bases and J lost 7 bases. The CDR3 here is CSAIPGQGGEKLFF. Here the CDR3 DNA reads TGCAGTGCTATTCCGGGACAGGGAGGTGAAAAACTGTTTTTT.

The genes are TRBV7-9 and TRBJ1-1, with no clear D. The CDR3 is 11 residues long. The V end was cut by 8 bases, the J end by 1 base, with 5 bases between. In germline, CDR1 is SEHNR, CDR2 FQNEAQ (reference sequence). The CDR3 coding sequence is TGTGCCAGCGCCCCGAACACTGAAGCTTTCTTT. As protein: CASAPNTEAFF.

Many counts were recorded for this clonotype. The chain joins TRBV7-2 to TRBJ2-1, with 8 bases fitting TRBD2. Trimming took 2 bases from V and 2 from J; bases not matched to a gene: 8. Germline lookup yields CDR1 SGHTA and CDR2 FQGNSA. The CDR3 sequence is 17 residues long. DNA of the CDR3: TGTGCCAGCAGCTTACGGACCGGGAGGGTCCCCTACAATGAGCAGTTCTTC. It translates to CASSLRTGRVPYNEQFF.

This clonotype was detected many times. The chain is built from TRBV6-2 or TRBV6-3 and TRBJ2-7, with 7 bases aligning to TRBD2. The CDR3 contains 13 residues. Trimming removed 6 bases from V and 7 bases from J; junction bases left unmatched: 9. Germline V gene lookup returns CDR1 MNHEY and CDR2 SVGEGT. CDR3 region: CASRRTSGEEQYV. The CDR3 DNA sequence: TGTGCCAGCAGGAGGACTAGTGGAGAGGAGCAGTACGTC.

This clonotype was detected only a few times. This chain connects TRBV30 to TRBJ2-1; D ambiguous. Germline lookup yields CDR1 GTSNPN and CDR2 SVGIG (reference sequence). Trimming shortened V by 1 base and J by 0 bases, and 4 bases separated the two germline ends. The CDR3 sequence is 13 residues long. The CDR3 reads CAWSEDSYNEQFF. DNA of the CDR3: TGTGCCTGGAGTGAGGACTCCTACAATGAGCAGTTCTTC.

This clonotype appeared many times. The CDR3 sequence: CASSSGGASDTGELFF. The CDR3 DNA reads as TGTGCCAGCAGTTCAGGGGGGGCCTCGGACACCGGGGAGCTGTTTTTT. The rearrangement uses TRBV28 and TRBJ2-2; D might be TRBD1 or TRBD2, each matching 7 bases. The germline CDR1 and CDR2 sequences are MDHEN and SYDVKM. V was pared by 4 bases and J by 3 bases, with 15 bases between. This CDR3 contains 16 residues.

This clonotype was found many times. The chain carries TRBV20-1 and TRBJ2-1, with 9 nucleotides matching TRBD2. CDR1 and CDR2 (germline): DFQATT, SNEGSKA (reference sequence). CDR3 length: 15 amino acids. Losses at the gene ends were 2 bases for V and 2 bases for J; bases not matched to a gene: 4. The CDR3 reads CSARSAGGPYNEQFF. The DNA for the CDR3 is TGCAGTGCTAGATCTGCGGGAGGGCCCTACAATGAGCAGTTCTTC.

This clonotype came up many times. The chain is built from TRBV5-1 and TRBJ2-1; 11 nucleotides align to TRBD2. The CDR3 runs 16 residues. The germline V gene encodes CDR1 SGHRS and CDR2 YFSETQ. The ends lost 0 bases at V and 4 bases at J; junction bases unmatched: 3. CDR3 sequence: CASSLAGTSGYNEQFF. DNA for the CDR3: TGCGCCAGCAGCTTGGCCGGGACTAGCGGATACAATGAGCAGTTCTTC. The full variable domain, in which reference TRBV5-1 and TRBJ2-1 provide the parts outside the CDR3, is KAGVTQTPRYLIKTRGQQVTLSCSPISGHRSVSWYQQTPGQGLQFLFEYFSETQRNKGNFPGRFSGRQFSNSRSEMNVSTLELGDSALYLCASSLAGTSGYNEQFFGPGTRLTVL.

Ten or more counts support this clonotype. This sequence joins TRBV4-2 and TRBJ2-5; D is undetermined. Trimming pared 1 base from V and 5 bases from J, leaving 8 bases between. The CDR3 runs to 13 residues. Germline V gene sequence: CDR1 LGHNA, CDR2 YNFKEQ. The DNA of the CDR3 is TGTGCCAGCAGCCAAGGGGGTGTGGAGACCCAGTACTTC. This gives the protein CASSQGGVETQYF.

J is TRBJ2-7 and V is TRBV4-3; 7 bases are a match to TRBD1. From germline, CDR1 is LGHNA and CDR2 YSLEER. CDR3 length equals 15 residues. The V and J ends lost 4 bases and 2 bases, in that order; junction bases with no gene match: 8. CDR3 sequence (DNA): TGCGCCAGCAGCCCCCAGGACAGGACCCCCTACGAGCAGTACTTC. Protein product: CASSPQDRTPYEQYF.

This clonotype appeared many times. The DNA of the CDR3 is TGTGCCAGCAGTCGCGGGAGTAGGGAAGGGAATGAGCAGTTCTTC. It is translated as CASSRGSREGNEQFF. The rearrangement uses TRBV6-5 and TRBJ2-1; 7 bases fit TRBD2. V gave up 5 bases and J gave up 7 bases; unmatched junction bases: 11. The CDR3 consists of 15 residues. Germline V gene lookup returns CDR1 MNHEY and CDR2 SVGAGI.

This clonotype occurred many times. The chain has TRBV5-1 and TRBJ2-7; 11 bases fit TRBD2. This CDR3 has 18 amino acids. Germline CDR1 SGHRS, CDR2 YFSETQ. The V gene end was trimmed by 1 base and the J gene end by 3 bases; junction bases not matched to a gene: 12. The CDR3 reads CASSLWESTSGKFYEQYF. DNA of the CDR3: TGCGCCAGCAGCTTGTGGGAGTCGACTAGCGGGAAATTCTACGAGCAGTACTTC.

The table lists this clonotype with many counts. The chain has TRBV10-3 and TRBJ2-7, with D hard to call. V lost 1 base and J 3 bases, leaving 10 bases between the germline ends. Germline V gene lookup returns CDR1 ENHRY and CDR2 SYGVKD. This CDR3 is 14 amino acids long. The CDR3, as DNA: TGTGCCATCAGTGAGTATGAGGACCGCTACGAGCAGTACTTC. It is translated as CAISEYEDRYEQYF.